Each of the 31 T cell receptor beta chains below was sequenced from the same sample in a study of T-cell reconstitution after alpha-beta-depleted transplantation in children. Construction of the TCRbeta library involved unique molecular identifiers. TCRdb reprocessed the PCR reads via MiXCR and lists one record per CDR3 protein. This table holds a few hundred thousand distinct CDR3 sequences, under 15% found once. Sequenced material: PBMCs, mostly from graft donor cells, taken 360 days after TCRalphabeta/CD19-depleted stem cell transplant. Every receptor here comes from a male patient younger than 18 who had a stem cell transplant for acute myeloid leukemia, so the T cells may come from the graft donor.

The chain recombines TRBV7-6 with TRBJ2-4; D is perhaps TRBD2 (5 bases). There are 19 residues in the CDR3. V lost 3 bases to trimming and J lost 1 base, with 22 bases between them. Germline lookup yields CDR1 SGHVS and CDR2 FNYEAQ. The CDR3 coding sequence is TGTGCCAGCAGCTTTGACCTAGCCCCAGACAAAAGGGCCAAAAACATTCAGTACTTC. This gives the protein CASSFDLAPDKRAKNIQYF.

A few counts support this clonotype. The V gene is TRBV13, the J gene TRBJ2-3, with TRBD1 matching 9 bases. The germline V gene encodes CDR1 PRHDT and CDR2 FYEKMQ (reference sequence). J was trimmed by 4 bases and V by 4 bases; bases with no gene match: 9. This CDR3 region has 16 residues. The CDR3 region is CASSYRTGERSDTQYF. The CDR3 DNA sequence: TGTGCCAGCAGCTATCGGACAGGGGAACGGTCAGATACGCAGTATTTT.

This clonotype showed up many times. This sequence joins TRBV27 and TRBJ2-7; no clear D. The CDR3 has 13 amino acids. V was shortened by 6 bases and J by 3 bases, with 12 bases between the two germline ends. Germline V gene sequence: CDR1 MNHEY, CDR2 SMNVEV (reference sequence). The CDR3 DNA sequence: TGTGCCAGCAGAGGCCAGCTACTCTACGAGCAGTACTTC. Protein sequence: CASRGQLLYEQYF.

At least ten counts were recorded for this clonotype. This chain joins TRBV20-1 and TRBJ1-2, with TRBD1 as a possible D gene (5 bases). The V end lost 6 bases, the J end lost 6 bases, and 17 bases lay between the germline ends. The CDR3 covers 13 residues. The germline V gene encodes CDR1 DFQATT and CDR2 SNEGSKA (reference sequence). For the CDR3, the DNA is TGCAGTGCCAAAGGACATACGGCGAATGGCTACACCTTC. Encoded protein: CSAKGHTANGYTF.

This clonotype was detected many times. The CDR3 sequence: CASSLWTGDYYEQYF. In nucleotides, the CDR3 is TGTGCCAGCAGCCTTTGGACAGGAGATTATTACGAGCAGTACTTC. The V call is TRBV7-6, the J call TRBJ2-7; the match to TRBD1 covers 7 bases. Trimming cost V 5 bases and J 4 bases; bases outside gene matches: 11. Germline-derived CDR1 and CDR2 are SGHVS and FNYEAQ. There are 15 residues in the CDR3.

The V gene is TRBV29-1, the J gene TRBJ2-6, with D perhaps matching TRBD1 (6 bases). CDR1 is SQVTM and CDR2 is ANQGSEA in the germline V gene. Trimming took 5 bases from V and 4 from J, leaving 15 bases between them. The CDR3 totals 15 residues. CDR3 sequence (DNA): TGCAGCGTTTCTGCTCAGGGGCTCGGGGCCAACGTCCTGACTTTC. Its protein product is CSVSAQGLGANVLTF.

J is TRBJ2-1 and V is TRBV7-3, with TRBD1 identical over 10 bases. The CDR3 is made up of 16 amino acids. CDR1 and CDR2 from the germline V gene are SGHTA and FQGTGA. With 5 bases clipped from V and 4 bases from J, the junction kept 8 bases outside the gene matches. CDR3: CASSPGTGDSYNEQFF. DNA of the CDR3: TGTGCCAGCAGCCCCGGGACAGGGGACTCTTACAATGAGCAGTTCTTC. Using reference TRBV7-3 and TRBJ2-1 for the parts outside the CDR3, the full variable domain is GAGVSQTPSNKVTEKGKYVELRCDPISGHTALYWYRQSLGQGPEFLIYFQGTGAADDSGLPNDRFFAVRPEGSVSTLKIQRTERGDSAVYLCASSPGTGDSYNEQFFGPGTRLTVL.

This clonotype came up a few times. V is TRBV7-8 and J is TRBJ2-7; 10 nucleotides align to TRBD2. The CDR3 runs to 15 residues. Germline CDR1 and CDR2: SGHVS and FQNEAQ. V was pared by 5 bases and J by 0 bases, with 4 bases of the junction left unmatched. The CDR3 DNA follows: TGTGCCAGCAGCCCGGGGACTAGCGTCTCCTACGAGCAGTACTTC. Protein product: CASSPGTSVSYEQYF. The entire variable domain, with the rest obtained from reference TRBV7-8 and TRBJ2-7, is as follows: GAGVSQSPRYKVAKRGQDVALRCDPISGHVSLFWYQQALGQGPEFLTYFQNEAQLDKSGLPSDRFFAERPEGSVSTLKIQRTQQEDSAVYLCASSPGTSVSYEQYFGPGTRLTVT.

This clonotype was seen a handful of times. The V gene is TRBV20-1, the J gene TRBJ2-5, with 7 bases matching TRBD1. The germline CDR1 and CDR2 sequences are DFQATT and SNEGSKA (reference sequence). V shed 3 bases and J 1 base; nucleotides not matched to a gene: 2. The CDR3 covers 13 residues. The CDR3, as DNA: TGCAGTGCTAGTAGGGACAGCCAAGAGACCCAGTACTTC. It is translated as CSASRDSQETQYF.

A remark on this clonotype: This may come from a read error, since a much larger clone is one base off. The V and J genes are TRBV4-2 and TRBJ2-7; D unclear. The CDR3 extends over 16 amino acids. The germline V gene encodes CDR1 LGHNA and CDR2 YNFKEQ. Trimming left V 0 bases short and J 2 bases short, with 14 bases between. CDR3 amino acids: CASSQDLVGSAYEQYF. CDR3 DNA sequence: TGTGCCAGCAGCCAAGATCTGGTAGGGTCAGCCTACGAGCAGTACTTC.

This clonotype was recorded a few times. This rearrangement joins TRBV12-3 or TRBV12-4 to TRBJ1-5; TRBD1 aligns across 8 bases. V lost 5 bases to trimming and J lost 4 bases; unmatched junction nucleotides: 4. The CDR3 is 14 amino acids. CDR3 coding DNA: TGTGCCAGCAGTGCGACAGGGGAAAATCAGCCCCAGCATTTT. Its protein is CASSATGENQPQHF.

At least ten counts were recorded for this clonotype. The rearrangement links TRBV21-1 to TRBJ2-1. TRBV21-1 is a listed pseudogene. The CDR3 has 13 amino acids. CDR3 in amino acids: CASRRDGYNEQFF. Written as DNA, the CDR3 is TGTGCCAGCAGAAGGGATGGGTACAATGAGCAGTTCTTC.

This clonotype was recorded many times. The chain is built from TRBV6-5 and TRBJ2-1; a possible D gene is TRBD1 (6 bases). Looked up from germline, CDR1 is MNHEY and CDR2 is SVGAGI. The CDR3 loop spans 19 amino acids. Trimming pared 2 bases from V and 0 bases from J, leaving 20 bases between. The DNA for the CDR3 is TGTGCCAGCAGTTACGCAGGGGTCCCTACCTTGAGCTCCTACAATGAGCAGTTCTTC. Translation: CASSYAGVPTLSSYNEQFF.

This clonotype was found many times. The chain uses TRBV19 and TRBJ2-4; 10 bases fit TRBD2. This CDR3 contains 16 residues. V gave up 4 bases and J gave up 8 bases; unmatched junction bases: 11. The germline gives CDR1 LNHDA, CDR2 SQIVND (reference sequence). The CDR3 DNA is TGTGCCAGTAGTAATGAACTAGCGGGAAACATAGACATTCAGTACTTC. It yields the protein CASSNELAGNIDIQYF.

The chain employs TRBV6-1 and TRBJ2-4; D might be TRBD2 (6 bases). V lost 11 bases and J 1 base, leaving 18 bases between the germline ends. CDR3 length equals 15 residues. Germline-derived CDR1 and CDR2 are MNHNS and SASEGT. CDR3 in amino acids: CASQGGAEAKNIQYF. CDR3 nucleotide sequence: TGTGCCTCCCAAGGCGGGGCAGAGGCCAAAAACATTCAGTACTTC.

V is TRBV4-3 and J is TRBJ2-1, with TRBD2 identical over 8 bases. V was clipped by 3 bases and J by 4 bases; unmatched bases: 8. CDR3 length: 16 amino acids. Germline values: CDR1 LGHNA, CDR2 YSLEER. The CDR3 DNA reads TGCGCCAGCAGCCAGTATGGCCCGGGAGGGTACAATGAGCAGTTCTTC. This translates into CASSQYGPGGYNEQFF.

This chain uses TRBV9 with TRBJ2-7; D is uncertain. Trimming removed 3 bases at V and 3 bases at J, with 16 bases between. This CDR3 comprises 15 residues. Germline V lookup: CDR1 SGDLS, CDR2 YYNGEE. The CDR3 region is CASSAGVREGYEQYF. The CDR3 DNA follows: TGTGCCAGCAGCGCCGGAGTAAGGGAAGGCTACGAGCAGTACTTC.

The rearrangement links TRBV25-1 to TRBJ2-1; 13 bases match TRBD2. Germline CDR1 MGHDK, CDR2 SYGVNS. There are 17 residues in the CDR3. V was pared by 6 bases and J by 4 bases, with 9 bases of the junction left unmatched. Here the CDR3 DNA reads TGTGCCAGCAGAATAAACGGACTAGCGGGAGTATACAATGAGCAGTTCTTC. It codes for CASRINGLAGVYNEQFF.

The sample holds many counts of this clonotype. The chain uses TRBV28 and TRBJ1-1; 9 bases agree with TRBD1. The CDR3 is 15 residues long. The germline V gene has CDR1 MDHEN and CDR2 SYDVKM. V was clipped by 6 bases and J by 4 bases; unmatched bases: 9. Here the CDR3 reads CASSSPRQGGTEAFF. The CDR3 DNA reads as TGTGCCAGCAGCTCTCCGCGACAGGGGGGCACTGAAGCTTTCTTT.

The V and J genes are TRBV12-3 or TRBV12-4 and TRBJ2-1, with 8 nucleotides matching TRBD2. This CDR3 spans 15 amino acids. V gave up 4 bases and J gave up 4 bases; unmatched junction bases: 6. CDR3 in amino acids: CASSSRVAGYNEQFF. CDR3 sequence (DNA): TGTGCCAGCAGTTCAAGGGTAGCGGGGTACAATGAGCAGTTCTTC.

This clonotype was seen only once. This chain uses TRBV7-8 with TRBJ2-7; TRBD2 matches 13 bases. V was pared by 5 bases and J by 3 bases, with 7 bases of the junction left unmatched. From germline, CDR1 is SGHVS and CDR2 FQNEAQ. The CDR3 length is 16 residues. CDR3 protein: CASSQGLAGAIYEQYF. CDR3 coding DNA: TGTGCCAGCAGCCAAGGACTAGCGGGAGCGATCTACGAGCAGTACTTC.

This clonotype was observed a few times. The V gene is TRBV10-3, the J gene TRBJ2-1; 8 bases agree with TRBD2. Unmatched junction bases numbered 2, after V lost 7 bases and J lost 6 bases. In germline, CDR1 is ENHRY, CDR2 SYGVKD. This CDR3 region has 12 residues. DNA of the CDR3: TGTGCCATCACTCGGGGGGGCAATGAGCAGTTCTTC. Protein product: CAITRGGNEQFF.

This clonotype was seen only a few times. The chain has TRBV28 and TRBJ2-1, with D perhaps TRBD2 (5 bases). This CDR3 has 15 residues. V was trimmed by 6 bases and J by 0 bases, leaving 12 bases between them. CDR1 and CDR2 (germline): MDHEN, SYDVKM. This chain's CDR3 is CASRGAEYSYNEQFF. As DNA, the CDR3 is TGTGCCAGCAGGGGAGCGGAATACTCCTACAATGAGCAGTTCTTC.

This clonotype showed up just a few times. The chain has TRBV12-3 or TRBV12-4 and TRBJ2-6; either TRBD1 or TRBD2 may supply D (5 bases each). Trimming removed 6 bases at V and 4 bases at J, with 22 bases between. CDR3 length equals 18 residues. CDR3 bases: TGTGCCAGCAGGATAACCGGGACGCCGATGTCCGGGGCCAACGTCCTGACTTTC. Translation gives CASRITGTPMSGANVLTF.

This clonotype has a count of ten or more. V gene TRBV19 combines with J gene TRBJ2-4; D may be TRBD1 or TRBD2 (5 bases each). The V and J ends lost 3 bases and 3 bases respectively, with 9 bases between them. The CDR3 covers 14 residues. Looked up from germline, CDR1 is LNHDA and CDR2 is SQIVND (reference sequence). The CDR3: CASSMGRIKNIQYF. In DNA, the CDR3 is TGTGCCAGTAGTATGGGACGTATCAAAAACATTCAGTACTTC. Full variable domain (rest looked up from reference TRBV19 and TRBJ2-4): DGGITQSPKYLFRKEGQNVTLSCEQNLNHDAMYWYRQDPGQGLRLIYYSQIVNDFQKGDIAEGYSVSREKKESFPLTVTSAQKNPTAFYLCASSMGRIKNIQYFGAGTRLSVL.

This clonotype occurred a few times. The chain joins TRBV18 to TRBJ1-1; 7 bases are shared with TRBD1. Germline V gene lookup returns CDR1 KGHSH and CDR2 LQKENI. The CDR3 is 16 residues long. The V segment lost 2 bases and the J segment 5 bases; nucleotides outside the gene matches: 11. The DNA for the CDR3 is TGTGCCAGCTCACCAAAGAGGACAGGAGGAGGGACTGAAGCTTTCTTT. Its translation is CASSPKRTGGGTEAFF.

This clonotype was counted between two and nine times. This chain links TRBV14 with TRBJ2-7; D possibly uses TRBD1 or TRBD2 (5 bases each). Trimming removed 0 bases at V and 9 bases at J, with 18 bases between. Germline CDR1 and CDR2: SGHDN and FVKESK. The CDR3 totals 15 residues. Here the CDR3 reads CASSQDHVRDELQYF. CDR3 in DNA: TGTGCCAGCAGCCAAGATCATGTTCGGGACGAACTGCAGTACTTC.

The chain is built from TRBV29-1 and TRBJ2-5, with 8 bases lining up with TRBD1. J gave up 4 bases and V 7 bases, and 11 bases lay outside the gene matches. In germline, CDR1 is SQVTM, CDR2 ANQGSEA. The CDR3 is 14 residues long. CDR3 DNA: TGCAGCGCCCCGAACAGGGGGAGCGGAGAGACCCAGTACTTC. Translating gives CSAPNRGSGETQYF.

The chain has TRBV28 and TRBJ1-5, with D perhaps matching TRBD1 (5 bases). The CDR3 loop spans 13 amino acids. Per the germline V gene, CDR1 is MDHEN and CDR2 is SYDVKM. V dropped 6 bases and J dropped 3 bases, with 9 bases sitting between them. DNA for the CDR3: TGTGCCAGCAGCCCGACAGACAATCAGCCCCAGCATTTT. Its protein is CASSPTDNQPQHF.

The chain couples TRBV9 to TRBJ2-7; 8 positions match TRBD2. This CDR3 region has 14 residues. Germline CDR1 reads SGDLS; CDR2 reads YYNGEE. J was trimmed by 7 bases and V by 2 bases; bases with no gene match: 8. CDR3 in DNA: TGTGCCAGCAGCGTTAGAACTAGCGGCGGGGAGCAGTACTTC. Protein product: CASSVRTSGGEQYF.

V and J are TRBV24-1 and TRBJ2-5; TRBD1 is a possible D gene (6 bases). This CDR3 contains 16 residues. Germline CDR1 and CDR2: KGHDR and SFDVKD. V was cut by 1 base and J by 2 bases, with 13 bases left in between. In DNA form, the CDR3 reads TGTGCCACCAGTGATTTAGAGGCAGGGGCACAAGAGACCCAGTACTTC. This codes for CATSDLEAGAQETQYF.